The rows below give T cell receptor beta chains drawn from one sample of a study of CD8 T cells in ankylosing spondylitis. Using its own MiXCR run on the 5' RACE reads, TCRdb lists one record per CDR3 protein. This sample has 300,000 to 350,000 distinct CDR3 sequences, with around a tenth found just once. Sample: blood, either unsorted or a sorted T cell fraction (not recorded which). These receptors were taken from a female donor with ankylosing spondylitis or in good health (not recorded which). CDR3s include the opening cysteine and the closing phenylalanine or tryptophan. A D gene is named only where the DNA matches it firmly. Only part of the rows carry a size: once, few, many, or a class if the clone is expanded.

d_call,j_call,v_call,clone_size,cdr3_aa,cdr3_nt
-,TRBJ2-5,TRBV15,-,CATQGGVQETQYF,TGTGCCACCCAGGGCGGCGTTCAAGAGACCCAGTACTTC
-,TRBJ2-2,TRBV20-1,many,CSARDIITGELFF,TGCAGTGCTAGAGATATAATCACGGGGGAGCTGTTTTTT
TRBD1,TRBJ2-7,TRBV7-2,-,CASTQTGTGWYEQYF,TGTGCCAGCACCCAGACCGGGACAGGGTGGTACGAGCAGTACTTC
-,TRBJ2-1,TRBV27,few,CASSSPSRERFPFF,TGTGCCAGCAGTTCACCTTCGAGGGAGCGGTTCCCCTTCTTC
-,TRBJ1-2,TRBV5-1,many,CASSREDYGYTF,TGCGCCAGCAGCAGAGAGGACTATGGCTACACCTTC
TRBD1,TRBJ2-7,TRBV7-6,many,CASTKGEDRGEQYF,TGTGCCAGCACCAAGGGGGAGGACAGGGGCGAGCAGTACTTC
-,TRBJ1-4,TRBV30,many,CAWTGGLYNEKLFF,TGTGCCTGGACCGGGGGCCTTTACAATGAAAAACTGTTTTTT
-,TRBJ1-3,TRBV5-1,few,CASSPDGGPYSGNTIYF,TGCGCCAGCAGCCCGGATGGGGGGCCATACTCTGGAAACACCATATATTTT
TRBD1,TRBJ2-3,TRBV15,-,CATSRDRVVDTQYF,TGTGCCACCAGCCGGGACAGGGTAGTAGATACGCAGTATTTT
-,TRBJ2-5,TRBV28,many,CASSLYGAQETQYF,TGTGCCAGCAGTTTATACGGAGCCCAAGAGACCCAGTACTTC
-,TRBJ2-7,TRBV28,many,CASSLRPDSGYEQYF,TGTGCCAGCAGTTTAAGGCCGGATTCGGGGTACGAGCAGTACTTC
-,TRBJ2-1,TRBV20-1,many,CSATLDIVNEQFF,TGCAGTGCTACCCTGGACATCGTCAATGAGCAGTTCTTC
-,TRBJ2-1,TRBV20-1,many,CSASIQGSYNEQFF,TGCAGTGCTAGTATACAGGGCTCCTACAATGAGCAGTTCTTC
-,TRBJ2-7,TRBV28,-,CASSLGGYYEQYF,TGTGCCAGCAGTTTAGGGGGTTACTACGAGCAGTACTTC
-,TRBJ2-3,TRBV28,many,CASSYAAMGEYF,TGTGCCAGCAGTTATGCCGCAATGGGAGAGTATTTT
TRBD1,TRBJ2-5,TRBV29-1,-,CSTGGVDQETQYF,TGCAGCACAGGGGGCGTCGACCAAGAGACCCAGTACTTC
-,TRBJ2-1,TRBV7-6,few,CASSLVWGGVGTDYNEQFF,TGTGCCAGCAGCTTAGTATGGGGGGGAGTCGGGACAGATTACAATGAGCAGTTCTTC
TRBD2,TRBJ2-3,TRBV7-8,few,CASSRPTGRADTQYF,TGTGCCAGCAGCCGCCCCACGGGGAGGGCAGATACGCAGTATTTT
-,TRBJ2-1,TRBV20-1,many,CSASAPGALYNEQFF,TGCAGTGCTAGCGCCCCGGGGGCGCTTTACAATGAGCAGTTCTTC
TRBD2,TRBJ2-7,TRBV7-2,few,CASSQSPAGVYEQYF,TGTGCCAGCAGCCAGAGCCCAGCGGGAGTCTACGAGCAGTACTTC
-,TRBJ2-7,TRBV30,-,CAWRRLQGPNAEQYF,TGTGCCTGGAGGCGCTTACAGGGCCCCAATGCCGAGCAGTACTTC
-,TRBJ2-7,TRBV6-2/TRBV6-3,many,CASSYLPRDYEQYF,TGTGCCAGCAGTTATCTACCTAGGGACTACGAGCAGTACTTC
TRBD1,TRBJ1-5,TRBV28,many,CASSMGQINQPQHF,TGTGCCAGCAGTATGGGACAGATCAATCAGCCCCAGCATTTT
-,TRBJ1-5,TRBV21-1,many,CASSKTWAYSNQPQHF,TGTGCCAGCAGCAAAACATGGGCATATAGCAATCAGCCCCAGCATTTT
TRBD1,TRBJ2-6,TRBV24-1,few,CATSDSIQGSSGANVLTF,TGTGCCACCAGTGATTCGATACAGGGGAGCTCTGGGGCCAACGTCCTGACTTTC
-,TRBJ1-5,TRBV7-2,-,CASSSDTGDQPQHF,TGTGCCAGCAGCTCGGACACGGGAGATCAGCCCCAGCATTTT
-,TRBJ2-1,TRBV20-1,many,CSALDLNEQFF,TGCAGTGCCTTGGACCTCAATGAGCAGTTCTTC
-,TRBJ2-5,TRBV15,many,CATRRLENRETQYF,TGTGCCACCAGACGACTAGAAAACCGAGAGACCCAGTACTTC
TRBD1,TRBJ2-1,TRBV20-1,many,CSARDTGGEGLHNEQFF,TGCAGTGCTAGAGACACAGGGGGAGAGGGCCTTCACAATGAGCAGTTCTTC
-,TRBJ2-5,TRBV24-1,many,CATSQVFEETQYF,TGTGCCACCAGTCAGGTATTCGAAGAGACCCAGTACTTC
-,TRBJ2-1,TRBV20-1,-,CSARLGGYNEQFF,TGCAGTGCTAGACTAGGGGGCTACAATGAGCAGTTCTTC
TRBD1,TRBJ1-2,TRBV2,few,CASSLDRVLYGYTF,TGTGCCAGCAGTCTGGACAGGGTTTTATATGGCTACACCTTC
-,TRBJ2-5,TRBV18,-,CASSPPSRGQRETQYF,TGTGCCAGCTCACCACCGTCCCGGGGCCAACGTGAGACCCAGTACTTC
-,TRBJ2-2,TRBV12-3/TRBV12-4,many,CASCLNTGELFF,TGTGCCAGTTGTCTGAACACCGGGGAGCTGTTTTTT
TRBD1,TRBJ1-6,TRBV12-3/TRBV12-4,many,CASSPGQSEPPLHF,TGTGCCAGCAGTCCGGGACAGTCAGAACCACCCCTCCACTTT
-,TRBJ2-2,TRBV10-3,many,CAISESHSTGELFF,TGTGCCATCAGTGAGTCTCATAGCACCGGGGAGCTGTTTTTT
-,TRBJ2-1,TRBV10-3,many,CAISDLAGSYNEQFF,TGTGCCATCAGTGATCTGGCGGGGTCCTACAATGAGCAGTTCTTC
-,TRBJ2-1,TRBV4-1,-,CASKTGEGDYEQFF,TGCGCCAGCAAGACAGGGGAGGGTGACTATGAGCAGTTCTTC
-,TRBJ2-7,TRBV5-5,few,CASSFGVRPYEQYF,TGTGCCAGCAGCTTCGGGGTCAGACCATACGAGCAGTACTTC
TRBD2,TRBJ2-3,TRBV20-1,many,CSAAPSGGADTQYF,TGCAGTGCCGCCCCTAGCGGGGGTGCAGATACGCAGTATTTT